Presented here are 25 T cell receptor beta chains from one specimen sequenced in a study of cytomegalovirus exposure and HLA in healthy donors. A multiplex PCR was run with 60 Vbeta primers and 13 Jbeta primers. The method was immunoSEQ multiplex PCR; TCRdb's version includes in-frame clones alone and lacks a portion of them. The repertoire holds about 230,000 clones, around 80% seen once, with approximately 0.49% in the top ten. The sequenced sample was PBMCs. The receptors stem from a boy younger than 18 in good health and CMV-seronegative.

The chain carries TRBV5-4 and TRBJ2-3; no reliable D call. The CDR3 covers 17 residues. The V and J ends lost 6 bases and 0 bases respectively, with 20 bases between them. Germline assignment: CDR1 SGHNT and CDR2 YYREEE (reference sequence). The DNA for the CDR3 is TGTGCCAGCACCGTGTTGACATCACAGTTTAGCACAGATACGCAGTATTTT. It yields the protein CASTVLTSQFSTDTQYF.

V usage is TRBV14 and J usage is TRBJ2-2; TRBD2 is a possible D gene (6 bases). The V gene lost 6 bases and the J gene lost 4 bases, with 15 bases spanning the gap. CDR3 length: 15 residues. In germline, CDR1 is SGHDN, CDR2 FVKESK. The DNA for the CDR3 is TGTGCCAGCAGTCCGGGACTCCCCTCCACCGGGGAGCTGTTTTTT. Translating gives CASSPGLPSTGELFF. The entire variable domain, with the rest obtained from reference TRBV14 and TRBJ2-2, is as follows: EAGVTQFPSHSVIEKGQTVTLRCDPISGHDNLYWYRRVMGKEIKFLLHFVKESKQDESGMPNNRFLAERTGGTYSTLKVQPAELEDSGVYFCASSPGLPSTGELFFGEGSRLTVL.

This clone was seen a handful of times. The chain recombines TRBV30 with TRBJ1-4, with D maybe TRBD1 (5 bases). Trimming took 2 bases from V and 10 from J, leaving 14 bases between them. CDR3 length equals 13 residues. The germline gives CDR1 GTSNPN, CDR2 SVGIG (reference sequence). In DNA form, the CDR3 reads TGTGCCTGGAGTTTCGGGGGTAGGAGAAAACTGTTTTTT. Translating it yields CAWSFGGRRKLFF. Complete variable domain (other parts from reference TRBV30 and TRBJ1-4): SQTIHQWPATLVQPVGSPLSLECTVEGTSNPNLYWYRQAAGRGLQLLFYSVGIGQISSEVPQNLSASRPQDRQFILSSKKLLLSDSGFYLCAWSFGGRRKLFFGSGTQLSVL.

The gene calls are TRBV7-9 and TRBJ1-2; 7 positions agree with TRBD1. Germline lookup yields CDR1 SEHNR and CDR2 FQNEAQ (reference sequence). This CDR3 comprises 16 residues. After removal of 1 base from V and 2 bases from J, the junction contained 7 bases not matched to a gene. CDR3 amino acids: CASSLGPPGQNYGYTF. The DNA of the CDR3 is TGTGCCAGCAGCTTAGGACCGCCGGGACAGAACTATGGCTACACCTTC.

The rearrangement uses TRBV30 and TRBJ2-7; D is unclear. Germline V gene sequence: CDR1 GTSNPN, CDR2 SVGIG (reference sequence). The ends were cut back, 2 bases at V and 6 bases at J, with 8 bases in the middle. The length of the CDR3 is 11 residues. CDR3 amino acids: CAWSSLGEQYF. The CDR3, as DNA: TGTGCCTGGAGTTCCCTCGGCGAGCAGTACTTC.

V is TRBV5-1 and J is TRBJ1-2, with 10 bases lining up with TRBD1. CDR1 is SGHRS, CDR2 YFSETQ, per germline. V lost 0 bases to trimming and J lost 8 bases; unmatched junction nucleotides: 4. The CDR3 loop spans 14 amino acids. This chain's CDR3 is CASSLEDRGIGYTF. For the CDR3, the DNA is TGCGCCAGCAGCTTGGAGGACAGGGGGATCGGCTACACCTTC.

The rearrangement joins TRBV5-1 to TRBJ1-2; possible D gene TRBD1, 6 bases. This CDR3 is built from 13 residues. V dropped 1 base and J dropped 8 bases, with 12 bases sitting between them. Germline CDR1 and CDR2: SGHRS and YFSETQ. CDR3 region: CASSLTGRGGYTF. The CDR3 DNA reads as TGCGCCAGCAGCTTGACAGGGCGTGGAGGCTACACCTTC.

CDR3 bases: TGTGCCAGCAGCTTGGTTGGCCGGGAGGACACCATATATTTT. This gives the protein CASSLVGREDTIYF. This sequence joins TRBV5-5 and TRBJ1-3; D ambiguous. Trimming took off 0 bases at V and 8 bases at J, with 12 bases between the two ends. CDR3 length: 14 residues. CDR1 is SGHKS, CDR2 YYEKEE, per germline (reference sequence).

In its sample, this clone was seen once. The chain joins TRBV11-3 to TRBJ1-2; 10 nucleotides match TRBD1. Germline CDR1 SGHNT, CDR2 YENEEA. Trimming at V came to 5 bases and at J to 4 bases, leaving 10 bases not matched to a gene. The CDR3 is 16 residues long. The CDR3 DNA sequence: TGTGCCAGCAGCGACAGGGGGCGAAGAAGGGGCTATGGCTACACCTTC. This sequence encodes CASSDRGRRRGYGYTF.

This chain uses TRBV2 with TRBJ2-2, with unresolved D. The V end lost 3 bases, the J end lost 2 bases, and 13 bases lay between the germline ends. The CDR3 length is 16 residues. Germline loops: CDR1 SNHLY, CDR2 FYNNEI. CDR3 DNA sequence: TGTGCCAGCAGTGACCCGTGGCGGCAAAACACCGGGGAGCTGTTTTTT. Its translation is CASSDPWRQNTGELFF.

The V and J genes are TRBV15 and TRBJ2-1, with D uncertain. Between the trimmed V and J ends, which lost 11 bases and 4 bases, there was a span of 9 bases. CDR1 LNHNV and CDR2 YYDKDF come from the germline V gene (reference sequence). This CDR3 comprises 11 residues. The CDR3 region is CAHKEYNEQFF. CDR3 nucleotides: TGTGCCCACAAGGAGTACAATGAGCAGTTCTTC.

Notes on this clone: Different DNA sequences within this sample yield the same CDR3. The CDR3 spells CASSLEQGNQPQHF. CDR3 coding DNA: TGCGCCAGCAGCTTGGAACAGGGGAATCAGCCCCAGCATTTT. The V call is TRBV5-1, the J call TRBJ1-5; the match to TRBD1 covers 7 bases. This CDR3 has 14 residues. Germline V gene sequence: CDR1 SGHRS, CDR2 YFSETQ. V shed 0 bases, J shed 4 bases, and the junction held 1 base outside the gene matches.

The V and J genes are TRBV19 and TRBJ1-2; TRBD1 matches 7 bases. Germline CDR1 is LNHDA and CDR2 is SQIVND (reference sequence). The CDR3 extends over 12 amino acids. The junction had 8 bases not matched to a gene; V was cut back by 9 bases and J by 7 bases. The chain's CDR3 is CASVNRGSGYTF. As DNA, the CDR3 is TGTGCCAGCGTGAACAGGGGTTCTGGCTACACCTTC.

The rearrangement uses TRBV4-1 and TRBJ2-7, with D possibly TRBD2 on 6 matching bases. The CDR3 covers 13 residues. The V and J ends lost 4 bases and 3 bases respectively, with 10 bases between them. The germline V gene has CDR1 MGHRA and CDR2 YSYEKL. CDR3 sequence (DNA): TGCGCCAGCAGCCCATTCGGGGGCTACGAGCAGTACTTC. Amino acids: CASSPFGGYEQYF.

The chain couples TRBV5-3 to TRBJ2-1, with a tentative D call TRBD2 (6 bases). TRBV5-3 is flagged as an ORF with uncertain function. The CDR3 length is 15 residues. The V end was cut by 4 bases, the J end by 0 bases, with 11 bases between. CDR3 bases: TGTGCCAGAAGCCCGGGGGTGAGCTCCTACAATGAGCAGTTCTTC. This sequence encodes CARSPGVSSYNEQFF.

The chain links TRBV30 to TRBJ2-2; D gene unclear. Trimming took 2 bases from V and 4 from J, leaving 11 bases between them. The CDR3 totals 14 residues. From germline, CDR1 is GTSNPN and CDR2 SVGIG (reference sequence). The chain's CDR3 is CAWSHGYGTGELFF. The CDR3 coding sequence is TGTGCCTGGAGTCACGGGTATGGCACCGGGGAGCTGTTTTTT.

The chain has TRBV5-8 and TRBJ1-6, with 9 bases identical to TRBD1. The germline CDR1 and CDR2 sequences are SGHTS and YDEGEE. With 4 bases clipped from V and 6 bases from J, the junction kept 5 bases outside the gene matches. The CDR3 extends over 15 amino acids. The CDR3 bases are TGTGCCAGCAGCCTGGGACAGGGAGGTAATTCACCCCTCCACTTT. This encodes CASSLGQGGNSPLHF.

The rearrangement joins TRBV5-1 to TRBJ1-3; D ambiguous. This CDR3 contains 15 residues. V gave up 4 bases and J gave up 1 base, with 12 bases separating them. The V gene's germline CDR1 is SGHRS and CDR2 YFSETQ. CDR3 region: CASSLVGRSGNTIYF. The CDR3 DNA reads as TGCGCCAGCAGCCTTGTCGGTAGATCTGGAAACACCATATATTTT.

V and J are TRBV2 and TRBJ2-5; D is perhaps TRBD2 (6 bases). The length of the CDR3 is 12 residues. Trimming took 6 bases from V and 13 from J, leaving 18 bases between them. Per the germline V gene, CDR1 is SNHLY and CDR2 is FYNNEI. The DNA for the CDR3 is TGTGCCAGCAGCCCTCCGGGACGGGAGTGGTACTTC. Translating gives CASSPPGREWYF.

Comment on this clone: A read error may account for a junction end that differs from germline. The chain joins TRBV4-1 to TRBJ2-7; weak D call: TRBD1 (5 bases). CDR1 and CDR2 (germline): MGHRA, YSYEKL. The CDR3 sequence is 16 residues long. The CDR3 protein is CASSQDLGLVTYEQYF. The CDR3 DNA reads as TGTGCCAGCAGCCAAGATTTGGGGCTAGTCACCTACGAGCAGTACTTC.

This clone came up once. CDR3 nucleotide sequence: TGTGCCAGCACCGTGTCGGGGTTTGCAACTAATGAAAAACTGTTTTTT. Its translation: CASTVSGFATNEKLFF. V is TRBV27 and J is TRBJ1-4; D ambiguous. The CDR3 is 16 amino acids. The V and J ends lost 7 bases and 0 bases respectively, with 15 bases between them. The germline CDR1 and CDR2 sequences are MNHEY and SMNVEV (reference sequence).

V gene TRBV5-4 combines with J gene TRBJ2-6; D not certain. From germline, CDR1 is SGHNT and CDR2 YYREEE (reference sequence). The CDR3 has 15 amino acids. V shed 0 bases and J shed 2 bases, with 6 bases lying between them. CDR3 sequence reads: CASSLERTGANVLTF. The CDR3 nucleotides read TGTGCCAGCAGCTTGGAGAGGACTGGGGCCAACGTCCTGACTTTC.

This clone was detected only a few times. This rearrangement joins TRBV19 to TRBJ1-2; TRBD1 matches at 10 bases. Trimming removed 5 bases from V and 8 bases from J; junction bases left unmatched: 8. Germline V gene data show CDR1 as LNHDA and CDR2 as SQIVND (reference sequence). The CDR3 contains 14 residues. The CDR3 region is CASSDDRGRWGYTF. CDR3 bases: TGTGCCAGTAGTGATGACAGGGGGCGTTGGGGCTACACCTTC.

This rearrangement joins TRBV9 to TRBJ2-2; no clear D gene. This CDR3 comprises 13 residues. V was trimmed by 4 bases and J by 7 bases, leaving 11 bases between them. CDR1 is SGDLS, CDR2 YYNGEE, per germline. The CDR3 nucleotides read TGTGCCAGCAGCACTCGAAGTGGCGGGGAGCTGTTTTTT. Its translation: CASSTRSGGELFF.

This chain joins TRBV2 and TRBJ1-5; D is ambiguous. V was pared by 3 bases and J by 1 base, with 16 bases between. This CDR3 is built from 17 residues. Looked up from germline, CDR1 is SNHLY and CDR2 is FYNNEI. CDR3 in DNA: TGTGCCAGCAGTGATGGGAGGAGACTACTAAGCAATCAGCCCCAGCATTTT. The encoded protein is CASSDGRRLLSNQPQHF.